Listed here are 19 T cell receptor beta chains from one sample, sequenced in a study of T cell repertoires in cytomegalovirus infection. MiXCR was run by TCRdb on the reads, yielding one entry per CDR3 protein. This repertoire shows about 440,000 distinct CDR3 sequences, roughly 30% found once; its top ten account for roughly 13%. The sequenced material came from PBMCs. These receptors all stem from a human donor in good health (CMV status not recorded). Some clones in this sample may be carry-over from other donors' samples.

This clonotype was seen many times. The V gene is TRBV7-2, the J gene TRBJ1-1, with D uncertain. Germline CDR1 and CDR2: SGHTA and FQGNSA. The germline V and J ends were trimmed by 4 bases and 0 bases, with 12 bases remaining between them. The CDR3 covers 15 residues. CDR3 bases: TGTGCCAGCAGCTCCCCAGTCGGTGTGAACACTGAAGCTTTCTTT. Translating gives CASSSPVGVNTEAFF.

This clonotype was observed a few times. The J gene is TRBJ2-2, the V gene TRBV6-5, with D uncertain. The V gene lost 6 bases and the J gene lost 1 base, with 12 bases spanning the gap. Germline CDR1 is MNHEY and CDR2 is SVGAGI. The CDR3 runs 15 residues. The CDR3: CASSPDVWNTGELFF. The CDR3 coding sequence is TGTGCCAGCAGCCCGGACGTCTGGAACACCGGGGAGCTGTTTTTT.

About this clonotype: The CDR3 end shows no conserved phenylalanine or tryptophan, and so a read error is likely. The chain is built from TRBV4-1 and TRBJ2-5, with 15 bases fitting TRBD2. CDR1 is MGHRA, CDR2 YSYEKL, per germline. J lost 0 bases, V lost 2 bases, and 7 bases had no gene match. The CDR3 runs 19 residues. The CDR3 loop reads CASSQTLGTSGGNQETQYL. The CDR3, as DNA: TGCGCCAGCAGCCAAACCTTGGGGACTAGCGGGGGGAACCAAGAGACCCAGTACTTA.

The rearrangement links TRBV2 to TRBJ2-5; possibly TRBD2 for D (7 bases). This CDR3 comprises 14 residues. The germline V gene encodes CDR1 SNHLY and CDR2 FYNNEI. Trimming pared 1 base from V and 6 bases from J, leaving 12 bases between. The CDR3 DNA is TGTGCCAGCAGTGAAGGGGGGGGCCGACAGACCCAGTACTTC. It is translated as CASSEGGGRQTQYF.

This clonotype was counted between two and nine times. This chain joins TRBV19 and TRBJ1-2; unclear D gene. Germline V gene lookup returns CDR1 LNHDA and CDR2 SQIVND (reference sequence). The CDR3 is 14 residues long. V was clipped by 3 bases and J by 8 bases, with 16 bases between them. The CDR3 reads CASSIKTGLEGYTF. The DNA of the CDR3 is TGTGCCAGTAGTATTAAGACGGGCTTGGAGGGCTACACCTTC.

This clonotype was seen ten or more times. The gene calls are TRBV12-3 or TRBV12-4 and TRBJ2-6, with D unclear. The CDR3 consists of 15 residues. V gave up 3 bases and J gave up 0 bases, with 6 bases separating them. CDR3 protein: CASSFGLSGANVLTF. The CDR3 coding sequence is TGTGCCAGCAGTTTCGGGCTCTCTGGGGCCAACGTCCTGACTTTC.

The gene calls are TRBV4-2 and TRBJ1-1; D is unresolved. Trimming removed 1 base at V and 3 bases at J, with 18 bases between. The CDR3 has 17 residues. Germline CDR1 is LGHNA and CDR2 is YNFKEQ. The CDR3 DNA follows: TGTGCCAGCAGCCAAGCCCTTAGTACGATTTCGGACACTGAAGCTTTCTTT. Translating it yields CASSQALSTISDTEAFF.

Note on this clonotype: A single base separates this from a much larger clone, so it may be a read error. The chain links TRBV7-2 to TRBJ2-2; 8 bases map to TRBD2. Germline-derived CDR1 and CDR2 are SGHTA and FQGNSA. The CDR3 spans 16 residues. The CDR3 bases are TGTGCCAGCAGGCCAGGACTAGCCCCGAACACCGGGGAGCGGTTTTTT. Translating gives CASRPGLAPNTGERFF.

This clonotype was seen many times. The chain couples TRBV7-2 to TRBJ1-1; D perhaps matches TRBD1 (5 bases). This CDR3 region has 15 residues. Germline-derived CDR1 and CDR2 are SGHTA and FQGNSA. Trimming cost V 5 bases and J 2 bases, with 15 bases left between them. The CDR3 loop reads CASSPRQIPNTEAFF. The CDR3 DNA is TGTGCCAGCAGCCCAAGACAGATACCTAACACTGAAGCTTTCTTT.

A few counts support this clonotype. This chain joins TRBV19 and TRBJ1-3, with 8 bases that match TRBD1. The CDR3 covers 17 residues. Germline loops: CDR1 LNHDA, CDR2 SQIVND (reference sequence). V was pared by 5 bases and J by 0 bases, with 9 bases of the junction left unmatched. The CDR3 reads CASSFLGQVNSGNTIYF. CDR3 sequence (DNA): TGTGCCAGTAGTTTCCTGGGACAGGTGAACTCTGGAAACACCATATATTTT.

This chain joins TRBV7-8 and TRBJ1-4; 7 bases line up with TRBD1. Germline-derived CDR1 and CDR2 are SGHVS and FQNEAQ. V dropped 5 bases and J dropped 7; count of bases not matched to a gene: 13. The CDR3 extends over 16 amino acids. The CDR3 DNA sequence: TGTGCCAGCAGCCTAGTTCGACAGGGTCGACGTGAAAAACTGTTTTTT. Its protein product is CASSLVRQGRREKLFF. The whole variable domain, remainder taken from reference TRBV7-8 and TRBJ1-4, is GAGVSQSPRYKVAKRGQDVALRCDPISGHVSLFWYQQALGQGPEFLTYFQNEAQLDKSGLPSDRFFAERPEGSVSTLKIQRTQQEDSAVYLCASSLVRQGRREKLFFGSGTQLSVL.

Many counts were recorded for this clonotype. The chain links TRBV7-2 to TRBJ2-7, with D perhaps matching TRBD2 (6 bases). The germline V and J ends were trimmed by 5 bases and 6 bases, with 17 bases remaining between them. Germline assignment: CDR1 SGHTA and CDR2 FQGNSA. The length of the CDR3 is 14 residues. CDR3 region: CASSPVGGSGEQYF. For the CDR3, the DNA is TGTGCCAGCAGCCCTGTGGGGGGAAGTGGCGAGCAGTACTTC.

This clonotype was recorded a few times. This rearrangement joins TRBV7-8 to TRBJ1-1; no clear D. The CDR3 loop spans 14 amino acids. Trimming cost V 3 bases and J 5 bases, with 13 bases left between them. Germline values: CDR1 SGHVS, CDR2 FQNEAQ. The CDR3 region is CASSFLTVGTEAFF. The CDR3 nucleotides are TGTGCCAGCAGCTTTTTAACCGTCGGTACTGAAGCTTTCTTT.

Note on this clonotype: A junction end diverges from the germline sequence, so it may reflect a read error. The rearrangement links TRBV27 to TRBJ2-7; unclear D gene. The length of the CDR3 is 12 residues. Germline-derived CDR1 and CDR2 are MNHEY and SMNVEV (reference sequence). The CDR3 DNA reads TGTGCCAGGAGTTCAAGCTCCTACGAGCAGTACTTC. Its translation is CARSSSSYEQYF.

This sequence joins TRBV4-1 and TRBJ1-2; a weak D match, TRBD1 (5 bases). CDR1 is MGHRA and CDR2 is YSYEKL in the germline V gene. Trimming took 2 bases from V and 6 from J, leaving 10 bases between them. The CDR3 is 13 amino acids. The CDR3 reads CASSQQTGDGYTF. The CDR3 nucleotides read TGCGCCAGCAGCCAACAGACGGGGGATGGCTACACCTTC.

Points on this clonotype: The CDR3 end shows no conserved phenylalanine or tryptophan, and so a read error is likely. The chain couples TRBV7-4 to TRBJ1-5, with unresolved D. V shed 5 bases and J shed 6 bases, with 20 bases lying between them. Per the germline V gene, CDR1 is SGHVT and CDR2 is SQSDAQ. The CDR3 runs 16 residues. In DNA form, the CDR3 reads TGTGCCAGCAGCCACAACGGGCAGGTCGGAACTCAGCCCCAGCATCTT. Its translation: CASSHNGQVGTQPQHL.

Notes on this clonotype: Since a much larger clone is just one base distant, this may be a read error. The chain couples TRBV7-2 to TRBJ1-4; D might be TRBD1 (6 bases). This CDR3 spans 15 amino acids. Per the germline V gene, CDR1 is SGHTA and CDR2 is FQGNSA. The DNA of the CDR3 is TGTGCCAGCAGCCCTGGACAGTCAACTAATGAAAAACTGTTATTT. It yields the protein CASSPGQSTNEKLLF.

The V and J genes are TRBV30 and TRBJ1-4; a weak D match, TRBD1 (5 bases). Germline assignment: CDR1 GTSNPN and CDR2 SVGIG (reference sequence). The CDR3 is 12 residues long. With 0 bases removed from V and 11 bases from J, the gap between germline ends came to 10 bases. CDR3 sequence (DNA): TGTGCCTGGAGTGTACGGGCAGGGAAACTGTTTTTT. This codes for CAWSVRAGKLFF.

This clonotype was detected ten times or more. The genes are TRBV7-8 and TRBJ2-2; 7 nucleotides align to TRBD1. The J segment lost 6 bases and the V segment lost 0 bases, leaving 10 bases of the junction unmatched. The CDR3 contains 17 residues. Germline values: CDR1 SGHVS, CDR2 FQNEAQ. Here the CDR3 reads CASSLAKLEGASGELFF. The DNA for the CDR3 is TGTGCCAGCAGCTTAGCGAAATTAGAGGGGGCATCCGGGGAGCTGTTTTTT. Based on the CDR3 plus reference TRBV7-8 and TRBJ2-2, the full variable domain is GAGVSQSPRYKVAKRGQDVALRCDPISGHVSLFWYQQALGQGPEFLTYFQNEAQLDKSGLPSDRFFAERPEGSVSTLKIQRTQQEDSAVYLCASSLAKLEGASGELFFGEGSRLTVL.